A selection of T cell receptor beta chains follows, all from one sample in a study of stem cell transplantation in POMP-related autoinflammatory disease. Clones were read by immunoSEQ multiplex PCR, and TCRdb kept only the in-frame ones, dropping some. The repertoire holds about 68,000 clones, with roughly 90% as singletons. The specimen was CD4+ T cells from PBMCs, collected after stem cell transplantation. Receptors were obtained from a human patient with POMP-related autoinflammation and immune dysregulation (PRAID). Part of the T cells may come from the graft donor. The CDR3 runs from the conserved cysteine through the conserved F or W. Fields, in order: clone size, CDR3 length, V gene, D gene, J gene, CDR3 protein, CDR3 DNA. D genes are given only for firm matches. The listing skips clone size in some rows; elsewhere it reads once, few, many or a size class.

clone size: NA
CDR3 length: 18
V gene: TRBV10-1
D gene: TRBD1
J gene: TRBJ1-2
CDR3 protein: CASSPQPRDREDYYGYTF
CDR3 DNA: TGCGCCAGCAGCCCTCAACCCCGGGACAGGGAAGATTACTATGGCTACACCTTC

clone size: once
CDR3 length: 14
V gene: TRBV10-3
D gene: TRBD2
J gene: TRBJ2-3
CDR3 protein: CAIRGTSGGNTQYF
CDR3 DNA: TGTGCCATCAGAGGGACTAGCGGGGGGAATACGCAGTATTTT

clone size: NA
CDR3 length: 14
V gene: TRBV28
D gene: TRBD1
J gene: TRBJ1-5
CDR3 protein: CASSPRTGFQPQHF
CDR3 DNA: TGTGCCAGCAGTCCAAGGACAGGGTTTCAGCCCCAGCATTTT

clone size: NA
CDR3 length: 14
V gene: TRBV2
D gene: TRBD1
J gene: TRBJ1-4
CDR3 protein: CASSRQGQDEKLFF
CDR3 DNA: TGTGCCAGCAGCAGACAGGGGCAAGATGAAAAACTGTTTTTT

clone size: NA
CDR3 length: 12
V gene: TRBV5-1
D gene: NA
J gene: TRBJ2-3
CDR3 protein: CASRRGADTQYF
CDR3 DNA: TGCGCCAGCAGACGGGGCGCAGATACGCAGTATTTT

clone size: NA
CDR3 length: 14
V gene: TRBV29-1
D gene: NA
J gene: TRBJ2-3
CDR3 protein: CSGVVSGSTDTQYF
CDR3 DNA: TGCAGCGGGGTTGTTTCAGGGAGCACAGATACGCAGTATTTT

clone size: NA
CDR3 length: 14
V gene: TRBV3-1/TRBV3-2
D gene: TRBD1
J gene: TRBJ2-1
CDR3 protein: CASSRDGTDNEQFF
CDR3 DNA: TGTGCCAGCAGCCGAGATGGGACAGACAATGAGCAGTTCTTC

clone size: NA
CDR3 length: 13
V gene: TRBV11-1
D gene: NA
J gene: TRBJ1-2
CDR3 protein: CASSLAADYGYTF
CDR3 DNA: TGTGCCAGCAGCTTAGCTGCGGACTATGGCTACACCTTC

clone size: NA
CDR3 length: 13
V gene: TRBV12-3/TRBV12-4
D gene: NA
J gene: TRBJ1-1
CDR3 protein: CASSFQGNTEAFF
CDR3 DNA: TGTGCCAGCAGTTTTCAGGGGAACACTGAAGCTTTCTTT

clone size: NA
CDR3 length: 15
V gene: TRBV19
D gene: TRBD1
J gene: TRBJ2-1
CDR3 protein: CASSMPGGSYNEQFF
CDR3 DNA: TGTGCCAGTAGTATGCCAGGGGGCAGCTACAATGAGCAGTTCTTC

clone size: NA
CDR3 length: 14
V gene: TRBV2
D gene: NA
J gene: TRBJ2-3
CDR3 protein: CASSAQGRPDTQYF
CDR3 DNA: TGTGCCAGCAGTGCCCAGGGGCGGCCAGATACGCAGTATTTT

clone size: NA
CDR3 length: 16
V gene: TRBV28
D gene: TRBD1
J gene: TRBJ2-5
CDR3 protein: CASSLRDRRFRETQYF
CDR3 DNA: TGTGCCAGCAGTTTAAGGGACAGGCGGTTCCGAGAGACCCAGTACTTC

clone size: NA
CDR3 length: 17
V gene: TRBV28
D gene: NA
J gene: TRBJ1-2
CDR3 protein: CASSLWGMAGSGYGYTF
CDR3 DNA: TGTGCCAGCAGTTTATGGGGGATGGCAGGGAGCGGGTATGGCTACACCTTC

clone size: NA
CDR3 length: 15
V gene: TRBV3-1/TRBV3-2
D gene: NA
J gene: TRBJ1-3
CDR3 protein: CASSQGTVSGNTIYF
CDR3 DNA: TGTGCCAGCAGCCAAGGGACAGTCTCTGGAAACACCATATATTTT

clone size: NA
CDR3 length: 17
V gene: TRBV9
D gene: NA
J gene: TRBJ2-5
CDR3 protein: CASSVDSSKGHQETQYF
CDR3 DNA: TGTGCCAGCAGCGTAGACAGCAGCAAAGGGCACCAAGAGACCCAGTACTTC

clone size: NA
CDR3 length: 15
V gene: TRBV5-1
D gene: NA
J gene: TRBJ2-3
CDR3 protein: CASSLGLVAADTQYF
CDR3 DNA: TGCGCCAGCAGCTTGGGACTAGTCGCGGCAGATACGCAGTATTTT

clone size: NA
CDR3 length: 15
V gene: TRBV28
D gene: TRBD1
J gene: TRBJ2-5
CDR3 protein: CASRRQGGIQETQYF
CDR3 DNA: TGTGCCAGCAGACGACAGGGGGGTATCCAAGAGACCCAGTACTTC

clone size: NA
CDR3 length: 17
V gene: TRBV5-4
D gene: NA
J gene: TRBJ2-1
CDR3 protein: CASKPGTSKVPYNEQFF
CDR3 DNA: TGTGCCAGCAAACCCGGGACATCCAAGGTCCCCTACAATGAGCAGTTCTTC

clone size: NA
CDR3 length: 14
V gene: TRBV30
D gene: NA
J gene: TRBJ2-1
CDR3 protein: CARTHGTLYNEQFF
CDR3 DNA: TGTGCCAGAACACACGGGACCCTCTACAATGAGCAGTTCTTC

clone size: NA
CDR3 length: 15
V gene: TRBV2
D gene: NA
J gene: TRBJ1-5
CDR3 protein: CASSEGDHSNQPQHF
CDR3 DNA: TGTGCCAGCAGTGAAGGGGATCATAGCAATCAGCCCCAGCATTTT

clone size: NA
CDR3 length: 16
V gene: TRBV18
D gene: TRBD2
J gene: TRBJ2-5
CDR3 protein: CASSPPVAGGGETQYF
CDR3 DNA: TGTGCCAGCTCACCACCTGTAGCGGGAGGGGGAGAGACCCAGTACTTC

clone size: NA
CDR3 length: 10
V gene: TRBV6-5
D gene: NA
J gene: TRBJ2-5
CDR3 protein: CASTRETQYF
CDR3 DNA: TGTGCCAGCACCAGGGAGACCCAGTACTTC

clone size: NA
CDR3 length: 14
V gene: TRBV3-1/TRBV3-2
D gene: NA
J gene: TRBJ1-3
CDR3 protein: CASSQDSDRNTIYF
CDR3 DNA: TGTGCCAGCAGCCAAGATTCAGACCGAAACACCATATATTTT

clone size: NA
CDR3 length: 16
V gene: TRBV4-2
D gene: TRBD2
J gene: TRBJ2-7
CDR3 protein: CASSQDASGNSYEQYF
CDR3 DNA: TGTGCCAGCAGCCAAGACGCTAGCGGGAACTCCTACGAGCAGTACTTC

clone size: NA
CDR3 length: 16
V gene: TRBV18
D gene: NA
J gene: TRBJ1-1
CDR3 protein: CASSPHTGEVNTEAFF
CDR3 DNA: TGTGCCAGCTCACCACACACCGGGGAGGTGAACACTGAAGCTTTCTTT